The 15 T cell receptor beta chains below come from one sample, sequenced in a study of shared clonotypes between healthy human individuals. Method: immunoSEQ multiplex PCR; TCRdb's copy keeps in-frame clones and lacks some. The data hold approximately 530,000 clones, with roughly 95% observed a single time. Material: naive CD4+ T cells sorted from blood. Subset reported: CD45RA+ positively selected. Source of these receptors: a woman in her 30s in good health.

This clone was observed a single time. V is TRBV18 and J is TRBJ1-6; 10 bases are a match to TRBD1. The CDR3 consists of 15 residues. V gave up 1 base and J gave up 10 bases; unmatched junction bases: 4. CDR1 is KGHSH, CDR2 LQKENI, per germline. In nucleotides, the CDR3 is TGTGCCAGCTCACCACTGGGACAGGGGCAATCACCCCTCCACTTT. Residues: CASSPLGQGQSPLHF.

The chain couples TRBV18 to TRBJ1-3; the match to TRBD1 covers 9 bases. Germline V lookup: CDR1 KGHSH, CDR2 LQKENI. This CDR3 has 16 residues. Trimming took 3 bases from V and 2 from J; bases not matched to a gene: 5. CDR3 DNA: TGTGCCAGCTCACCGGGACAGGGAATCGCTGGAAACACCATATATTTT. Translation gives CASSPGQGIAGNTIYF. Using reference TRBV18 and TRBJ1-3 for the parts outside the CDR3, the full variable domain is NAGVMQNPRHLVRRRGQEARLRCSPMKGHSHVYWYRQLPEEGLKFMVYLQKENIIDESGMPKERFSAEFPKEGPSILRIQQVVRGDSAAYFCASSPGQGIAGNTIYFGEGSWLTVV.

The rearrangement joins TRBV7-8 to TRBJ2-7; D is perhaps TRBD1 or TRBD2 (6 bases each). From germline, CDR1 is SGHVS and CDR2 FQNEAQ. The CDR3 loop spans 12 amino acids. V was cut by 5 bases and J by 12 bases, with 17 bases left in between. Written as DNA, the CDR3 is TGTGCCAGCAGCCCTCCTCTAGGGGGGCCGTACTTC. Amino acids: CASSPPLGGPYF.

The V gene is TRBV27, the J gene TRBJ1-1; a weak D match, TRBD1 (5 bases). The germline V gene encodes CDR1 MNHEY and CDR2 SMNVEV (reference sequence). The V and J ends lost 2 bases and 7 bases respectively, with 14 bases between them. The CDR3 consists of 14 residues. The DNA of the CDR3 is TGTGCCAGCAGTTTAAGGAGGGACGGTCGTGAAGCTTTCTTT. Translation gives CASSLRRDGREAFF.

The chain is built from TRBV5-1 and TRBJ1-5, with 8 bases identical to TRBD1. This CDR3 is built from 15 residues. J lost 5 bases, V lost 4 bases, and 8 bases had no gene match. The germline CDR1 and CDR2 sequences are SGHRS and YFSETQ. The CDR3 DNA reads TGCGCCAGCAGCGGGGGAGACAGGGGCGATCAGCCCCAGCATTTT. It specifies CASSGGDRGDQPQHF.

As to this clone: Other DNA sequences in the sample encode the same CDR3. The CDR3 sequence is CASSLTGNTEAFF. CDR3 nucleotides: TGTGCCAGCAGCTTAACAGGGAACACTGAAGCTTTCTTT. The chain has TRBV11-2 and TRBJ1-1, with a tentative D call TRBD1 (5 bases). The CDR3 has 13 residues. V was cut by 2 bases and J by 1 base, with 5 bases left in between. Per germline, CDR1 SGHAT and CDR2 FQNNGV. Full variable domain (remainder filled in from reference TRBV11-2 and TRBJ1-1): EAGVAQSPRYKIIEKRQSVAFWCNPISGHATLYWYQQILGQGPKLLIQFQNNGVVDDSQLPKDRFSAERLKGVDSTLKIQPAKLEDSAVYLCASSLTGNTEAFFGQGTRLTVV.

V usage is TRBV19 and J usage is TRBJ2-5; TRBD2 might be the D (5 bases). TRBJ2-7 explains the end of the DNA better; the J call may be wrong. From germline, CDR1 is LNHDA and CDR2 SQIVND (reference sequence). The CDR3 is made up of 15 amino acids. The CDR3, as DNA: TGTGCCAGTAGTCCTACCCGGGGTAGCACGTACGAGCAGTACTTC. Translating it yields CASSPTRGSTYEQYF.

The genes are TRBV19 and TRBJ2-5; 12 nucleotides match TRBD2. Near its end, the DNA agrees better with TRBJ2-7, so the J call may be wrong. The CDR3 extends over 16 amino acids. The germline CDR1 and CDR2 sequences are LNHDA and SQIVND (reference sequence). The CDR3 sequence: CASSIGASGRATEQYF. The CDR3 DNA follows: TGTGCCAGTAGTATAGGAGCTAGCGGGAGGGCCACCGAGCAGTACTTC.

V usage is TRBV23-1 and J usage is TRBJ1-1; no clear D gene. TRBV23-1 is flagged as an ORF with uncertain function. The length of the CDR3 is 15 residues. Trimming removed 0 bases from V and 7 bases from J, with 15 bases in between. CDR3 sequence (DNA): TGCGCCAGCAGTCAATCGCTTGCGGCCGGTGATGAAGCTTTCTTT. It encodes CASSQSLAAGDEAFF.

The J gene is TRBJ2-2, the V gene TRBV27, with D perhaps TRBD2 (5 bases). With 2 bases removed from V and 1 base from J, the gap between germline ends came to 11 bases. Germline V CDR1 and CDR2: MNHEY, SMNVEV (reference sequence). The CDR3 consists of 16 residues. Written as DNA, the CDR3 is TGTGCCAGCAGTTTAAGGTACCGGGAGAACACCGGGGAGCTGTTTTTT. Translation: CASSLRYRENTGELFF.

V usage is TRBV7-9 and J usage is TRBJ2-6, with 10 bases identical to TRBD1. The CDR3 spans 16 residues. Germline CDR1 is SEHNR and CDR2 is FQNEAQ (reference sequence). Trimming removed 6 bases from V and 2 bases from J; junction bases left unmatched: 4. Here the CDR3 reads CASSGQGVPGANVLTF. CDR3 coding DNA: TGTGCCAGCAGTGGACAGGGGGTTCCTGGGGCCAACGTCCTGACTTTC.

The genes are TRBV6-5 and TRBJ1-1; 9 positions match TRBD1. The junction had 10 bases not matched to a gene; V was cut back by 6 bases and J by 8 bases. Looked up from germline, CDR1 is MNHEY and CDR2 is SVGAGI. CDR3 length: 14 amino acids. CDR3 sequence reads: CASRTDRGQPEAFF. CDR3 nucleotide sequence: TGTGCCAGCAGGACGGACAGGGGCCAACCGGAAGCTTTCTTT.

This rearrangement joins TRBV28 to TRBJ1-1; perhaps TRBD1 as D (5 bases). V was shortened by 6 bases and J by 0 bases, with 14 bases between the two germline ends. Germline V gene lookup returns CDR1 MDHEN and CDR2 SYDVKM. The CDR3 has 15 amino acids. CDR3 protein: CASSTPPGMNTEAFF. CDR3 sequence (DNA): TGTGCCAGCAGCACCCCCCCAGGGATGAACACTGAAGCTTTCTTT. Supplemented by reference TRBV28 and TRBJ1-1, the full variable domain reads DVKVTQSSRYLVKRTGEKVFLECVQDMDHENMFWYRQDPGLGLRLIYFSYDVKMKEKGDIPEGYSVSREKKERFSLILESASTNQTSMYLCASSTPPGMNTEAFFGQGTRLTVV.

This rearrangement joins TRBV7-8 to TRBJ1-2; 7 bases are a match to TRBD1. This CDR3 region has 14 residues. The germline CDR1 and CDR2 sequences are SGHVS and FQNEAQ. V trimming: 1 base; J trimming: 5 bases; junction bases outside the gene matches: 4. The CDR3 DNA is TGTGCCAGCAGCTTAGAACAGGGGATATATGGCTACACCTTC. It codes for CASSLEQGIYGYTF.

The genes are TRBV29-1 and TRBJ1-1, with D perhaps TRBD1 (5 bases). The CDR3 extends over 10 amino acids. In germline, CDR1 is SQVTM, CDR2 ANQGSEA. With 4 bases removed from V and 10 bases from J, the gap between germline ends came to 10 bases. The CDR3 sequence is CSVVEGLAFF. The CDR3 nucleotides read TGCAGCGTTGTAGAGGGACTAGCTTTCTTT.